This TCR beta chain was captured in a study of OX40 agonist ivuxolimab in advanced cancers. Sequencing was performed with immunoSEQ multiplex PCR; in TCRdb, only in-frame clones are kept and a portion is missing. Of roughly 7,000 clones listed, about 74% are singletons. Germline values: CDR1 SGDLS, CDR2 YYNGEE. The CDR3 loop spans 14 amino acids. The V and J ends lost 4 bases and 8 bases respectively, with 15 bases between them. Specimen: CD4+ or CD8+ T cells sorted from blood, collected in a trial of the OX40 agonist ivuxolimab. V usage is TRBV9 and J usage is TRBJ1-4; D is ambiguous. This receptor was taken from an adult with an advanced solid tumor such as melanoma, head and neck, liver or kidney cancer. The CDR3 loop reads CASSSGFSGEKLFF. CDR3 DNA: TGTGCCAGCAGCTCCGGGTTTAGTGGCGAAAAACTGTTTTTT.